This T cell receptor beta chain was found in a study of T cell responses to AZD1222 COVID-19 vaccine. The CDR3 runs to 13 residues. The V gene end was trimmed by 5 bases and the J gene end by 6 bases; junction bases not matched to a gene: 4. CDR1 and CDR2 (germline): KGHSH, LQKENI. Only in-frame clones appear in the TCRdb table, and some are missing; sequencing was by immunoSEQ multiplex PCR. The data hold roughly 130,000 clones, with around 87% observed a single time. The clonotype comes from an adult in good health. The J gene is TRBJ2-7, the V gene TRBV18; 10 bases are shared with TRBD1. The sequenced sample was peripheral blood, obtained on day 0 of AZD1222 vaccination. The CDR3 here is CASSSGTGAEQYF. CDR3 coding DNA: TGTGCCAGCTCATCCGGGACAGGGGCCGAGCAGTACTTC.